This TCR beta chain stems from a study of response to subunit inactivated influenza vaccine. J was trimmed by 2 bases and V by 4 bases; bases with no gene match: 5. Germline V CDR1 and CDR2: DFQATT, SNEGSKA (reference sequence). The CDR3 is 15 residues long. With respect to this clonotype: As yet, its antigen is unknown.

Study conclusions and caveats: A suggestion made by the authors is that each seasonal influenza vaccination recruits few new T cells.

TCRdb fed the RT-PCR reads into MiXCR, producing one record per CDR3 protein. The data hold 450,000 to 500,000 distinct CDR3 sequences, with roughly 11% observed a single time. This chain links TRBV20-1 with TRBJ2-1; 10 positions agree with TRBD2. This material consisted of PBMCs from blood, taken 45 days after vaccination. The receptor comes from a man aged 45-65 years who received an inactivated influenza vaccine. The CDR3 coding sequence is TGCAGTGCTAATGGGCTAGCGGGAGCCTACAATGAGCAGTTCTTC. As protein: CSANGLAGAYNEQFF.